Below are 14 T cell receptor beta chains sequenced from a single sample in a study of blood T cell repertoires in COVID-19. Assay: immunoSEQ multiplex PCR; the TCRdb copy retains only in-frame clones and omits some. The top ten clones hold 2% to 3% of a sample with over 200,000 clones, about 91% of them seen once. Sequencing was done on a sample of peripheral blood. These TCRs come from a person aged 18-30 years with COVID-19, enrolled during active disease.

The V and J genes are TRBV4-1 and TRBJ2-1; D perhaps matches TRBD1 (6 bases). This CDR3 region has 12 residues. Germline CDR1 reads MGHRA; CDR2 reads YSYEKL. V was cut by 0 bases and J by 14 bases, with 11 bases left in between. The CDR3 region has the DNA TGCGCCAGCAGCCAAGACAGGGGTAGGAAGTTCTTC. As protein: CASSQDRGRKFF.

The CDR3 loop reads CASSQVGWGGKNEQFF. In nucleotides, the CDR3 is TGCGCCAGCAGCCAAGTGGGGTGGGGAGGGAAAAATGAGCAGTTCTTC. This chain joins TRBV4-1 and TRBJ2-1; the match to TRBD2 covers 7 bases. CDR3 length equals 16 residues. The V gene's germline CDR1 is MGHRA and CDR2 YSYEKL. J lost 7 bases, V lost 1 base, and 10 bases had no gene match.

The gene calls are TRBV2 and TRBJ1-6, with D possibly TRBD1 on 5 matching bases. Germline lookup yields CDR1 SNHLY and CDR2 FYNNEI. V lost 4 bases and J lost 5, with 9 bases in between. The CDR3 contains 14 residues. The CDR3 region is CASSVSTDNSPLHF. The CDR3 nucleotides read TGTGCCAGCAGTGTCTCGACAGATAATTCACCCCTCCACTTT.

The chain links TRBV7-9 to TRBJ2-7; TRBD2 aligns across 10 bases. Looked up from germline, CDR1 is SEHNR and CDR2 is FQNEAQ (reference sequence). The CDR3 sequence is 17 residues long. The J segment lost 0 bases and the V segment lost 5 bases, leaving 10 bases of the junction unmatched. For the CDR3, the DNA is TGTGCCAGCAGCCCAGTAGCGGGAGGCACTAGCTCCTACGAGCAGTACTTC. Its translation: CASSPVAGGTSSYEQYF.

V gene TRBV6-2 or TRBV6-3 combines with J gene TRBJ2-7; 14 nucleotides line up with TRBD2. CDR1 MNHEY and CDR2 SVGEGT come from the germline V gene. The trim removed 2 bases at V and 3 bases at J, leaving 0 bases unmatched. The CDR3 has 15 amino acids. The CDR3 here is CASSYGLAGGYEQYF. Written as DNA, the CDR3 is TGTGCCAGCAGTTACGGACTAGCGGGAGGCTACGAGCAGTACTTC.

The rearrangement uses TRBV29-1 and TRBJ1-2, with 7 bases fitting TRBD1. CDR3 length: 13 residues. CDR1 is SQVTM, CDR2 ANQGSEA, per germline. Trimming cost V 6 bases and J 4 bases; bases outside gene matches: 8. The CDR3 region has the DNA TGCAGCGTGGAACAGGGGTTTAGCTATGGCTACACCTTC. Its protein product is CSVEQGFSYGYTF.

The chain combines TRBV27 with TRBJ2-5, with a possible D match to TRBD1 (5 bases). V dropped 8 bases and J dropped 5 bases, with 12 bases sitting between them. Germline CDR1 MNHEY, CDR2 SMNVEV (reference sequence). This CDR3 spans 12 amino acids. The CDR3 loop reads CASRSPGETQYF. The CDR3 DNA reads TGTGCCAGCCGATCTCCAGGGGAGACCCAGTACTTC.

The chain's CDR3 is CASSRRIPRDYYEQYF. CDR3 DNA: TGTGCCAGCAGCCGCCGCATACCCCGGGACTACTACGAGCAGTACTTC. This sequence joins TRBV3-1 (or the pseudogene TRBV3-2) and TRBJ2-7; 7 positions agree with TRBD2. J lost 3 bases, V lost 4 bases, and 12 bases had no gene match. CDR1 and CDR2 (germline): LGHDT, YNNKEL (reference sequence). The CDR3 has 16 residues.

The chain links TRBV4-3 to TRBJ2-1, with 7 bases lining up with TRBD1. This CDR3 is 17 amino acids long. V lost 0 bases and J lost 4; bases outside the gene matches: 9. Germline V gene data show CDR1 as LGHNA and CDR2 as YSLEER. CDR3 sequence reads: CASSQEAVAGGYNEQFF. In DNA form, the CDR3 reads TGCGCCAGCAGCCAAGAAGCCGTGGCAGGGGGTTACAATGAGCAGTTCTTC.

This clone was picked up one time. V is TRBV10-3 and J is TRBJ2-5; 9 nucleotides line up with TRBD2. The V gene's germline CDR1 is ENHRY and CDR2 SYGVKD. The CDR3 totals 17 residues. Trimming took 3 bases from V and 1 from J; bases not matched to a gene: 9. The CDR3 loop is CAISDPRTSDTQETQYF. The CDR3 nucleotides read TGTGCCATCAGTGATCCACGGACTAGCGATACCCAAGAGACCCAGTACTTC.

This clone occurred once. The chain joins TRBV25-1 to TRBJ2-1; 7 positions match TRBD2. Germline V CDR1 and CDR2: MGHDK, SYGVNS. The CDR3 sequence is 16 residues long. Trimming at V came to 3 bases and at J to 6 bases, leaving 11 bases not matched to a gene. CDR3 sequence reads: CASSDLLAGGRNEQFF. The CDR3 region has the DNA TGTGCCAGCAGTGACCTTTTAGCGGGTGGTCGCAATGAGCAGTTCTTC.

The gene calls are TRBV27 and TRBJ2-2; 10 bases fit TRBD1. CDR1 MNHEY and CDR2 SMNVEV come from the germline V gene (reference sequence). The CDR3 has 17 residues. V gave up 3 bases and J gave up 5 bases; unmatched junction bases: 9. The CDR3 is CASSLTGGPPRTGELFF. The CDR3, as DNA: TGTGCCAGCAGTTTGACAGGGGGCCCCCCTCGGACCGGGGAGCTGTTTTTT.

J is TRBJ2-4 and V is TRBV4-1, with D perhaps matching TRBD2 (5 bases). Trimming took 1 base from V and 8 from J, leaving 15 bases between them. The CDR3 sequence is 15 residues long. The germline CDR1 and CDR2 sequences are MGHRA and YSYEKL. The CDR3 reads CASSQVEAATDIQYF. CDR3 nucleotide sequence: TGCGCCAGCAGCCAAGTGGAGGCGGCCACGGACATTCAGTACTTC.

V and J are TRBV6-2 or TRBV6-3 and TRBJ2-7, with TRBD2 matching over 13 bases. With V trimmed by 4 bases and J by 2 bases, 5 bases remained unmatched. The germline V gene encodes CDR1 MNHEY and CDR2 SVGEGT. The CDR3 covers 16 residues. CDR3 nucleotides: TGTGCCAGCAGTTCCGGGACTAGCGGGGTCACCTACGAGCAGTACTTC. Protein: CASSSGTSGVTYEQYF.